One sample yielded the 22 T cell receptor beta chains listed below, sequenced in a study of T cells expressing NK-cell markers. Following a re-call of the 5' RACE reads, TCRdb has one entry per CDR3 protein and lacks DNA. This sample's clone table lists hundreds of thousands of distinct CDR3 sequences. Sequences were obtained from blood T cells: a sorted CD56 or NKG2C T cell subset, CD4+ or CD8+ T cells, or bulk PBMC T cells (not recorded which). The source of these receptors is a woman between 18 and 70 years old in good health.

The V gene is TRBV18, the J gene TRBJ1-4. This CDR3 is 14 amino acids long. Germline CDR1 KGHSH, CDR2 LQKENI. The CDR3: CASSITSVDGKLFF. The full variable domain, with the rest looked up from reference TRBV18 and TRBJ1-4, is NAGVMQNPRHLVRRRGQEARLRCSPMKGHSHVYWYRQLPEEGLKFMVYLQKENIIDESGMPKERFSAEFPKEGPSILRIQQVVRGDSAAYFCASSITSVDGKLFFGSGTQLSVL.

This rearrangement joins TRBV18 to TRBJ1-2; TCRdb names TRBD1, which stays unverified in the absence of DNA. This CDR3 has 17 amino acids. Germline V gene data show CDR1 as KGHSH and CDR2 as LQKENI. CDR3 protein: CASSPSTGGPANYGYTF.

The chain links TRBV20-1 to TRBJ1-1. The CDR3 loop spans 14 amino acids. Per germline, CDR1 DFQATT and CDR2 SNEGSKA (reference sequence). The CDR3 protein is CSAPSRGEGTEAFF.

The chain combines TRBV7-2 with TRBJ2-2. Germline V gene data show CDR1 as SGHTA and CDR2 as FQGNSA. The CDR3 is made up of 12 amino acids. The CDR3 protein is CASSFAGWELFF.

J is TRBJ2-7 and V is TRBV29-1; with no DNA, the TCRdb D assignment of TRBD1 cannot be verified. Germline CDR1 and CDR2: SQVTM and ANQGSEA. The CDR3 has 16 residues. This CDR3 is CSVEDRSGTGVYEQYF.

This rearrangement joins TRBV5-1 to TRBJ2-1; the TRBD1 assignment by TCRdb is unverifiable without DNA. The CDR3 is made up of 15 amino acids. CDR1 and CDR2 from the germline V gene are SGHRS and YFSETQ. The CDR3 sequence is CASSLDPGSYNEQFF.

The rearrangement uses TRBV20-1 and TRBJ1-5; TCRdb returns TRBD1, unconfirmable since there is no DNA. CDR3 length equals 15 residues. Germline V CDR1 and CDR2: DFQATT, SNEGSKA (reference sequence). The CDR3 sequence: CSAVVLRGSNQPQHF.

The genes are TRBV20-1 and TRBJ2-3; there is no DNA to check the TCRdb D call of TRBD2. CDR1 is DFQATT, CDR2 SNEGSKA, per germline (reference sequence). The CDR3 runs 13 residues. The CDR3 here is CSARLVGQDTQYF.

The rearrangement joins TRBV6-2 or TRBV6-3 to TRBJ1-5. CDR3 length: 14 residues. Germline CDR1 is MNHEY and CDR2 is SVGEGT. CDR3 region: CASSYSQLNQPQHF.

This chain connects TRBV20-1 to TRBJ1-2; lacking DNA, the TRBD1 call made by TCRdb goes unchecked. The CDR3 covers 15 residues. Looked up from germline, CDR1 is DFQATT and CDR2 is SNEGSKA (reference sequence). CDR3 sequence reads: CSARDDGFGGYGYTF.

The CDR3 sequence: CASSLDGSSYEQYF. The V gene is TRBV6-5, the J gene TRBJ2-7. Germline-derived CDR1 and CDR2 are MNHEY and SVGAGI. This CDR3 comprises 14 residues.

The rearrangement joins TRBV18 to TRBJ1-2. The CDR3 runs to 16 residues. Looked up from germline, CDR1 is KGHSH and CDR2 is LQKENI. CDR3 in amino acids: CASSPPSRWGPYGYTF.

This chain links TRBV6-2 or TRBV6-3 with TRBJ2-1; without DNA, the TCRdb call of TRBD2 cannot be checked. CDR3 length equals 15 residues. Germline V gives CDR1 MNHEY, CDR2 SVGEGT. The CDR3: CASTTAGGPYNEQFF.

The chain recombines TRBV27 with TRBJ2-3; TCRdb's assignment of TRBD1 cannot be checked, as there is no DNA. The CDR3 totals 14 residues. Germline V lookup: CDR1 MNHEY, CDR2 SMNVEV (reference sequence). Here the CDR3 reads CASSTGTGLDTQYF.

This rearrangement joins TRBV20-1 to TRBJ2-3; without DNA, the TCRdb call of TRBD2 cannot be checked. The CDR3 totals 15 residues. Germline values: CDR1 DFQATT, CDR2 SNEGSKA (reference sequence). CDR3 amino acids: CSAPHGGPSTDTQYF.

V is TRBV20-1 and J is TRBJ1-5; TCRdb names TRBD1, which stays unverified in the absence of DNA. The germline V gene encodes CDR1 DFQATT and CDR2 SNEGSKA (reference sequence). The CDR3 contains 14 residues. This chain's CDR3 is CSAMTGGSNQPQHF.

The CDR3 is CASSQTLAGTYEQYF. This rearrangement joins TRBV4-2 to TRBJ2-7; TCRdb returns TRBD2, unconfirmable since there is no DNA. This CDR3 region has 15 residues. Germline CDR1 and CDR2: LGHNA and YNFKEQ.

The chain uses TRBV5-1 and TRBJ1-1; TCRdb indicates TRBD1, and absent DNA this call remains unverified. This CDR3 contains 15 residues. Per germline, CDR1 SGHRS and CDR2 YFSETQ. CDR3 in amino acids: CASGRDRAGNTEAFF.

The rearrangement uses TRBV7-2 and TRBJ2-5; TCRdb outputs TRBD1, but without DNA this stays unchecked. Germline CDR1 reads SGHTA; CDR2 reads FQGNSA. CDR3 length: 16 residues. CDR3 residues: CASSSIGQGVRETQYF. The complete variable domain, with remaining parts taken from reference TRBV7-2 and TRBJ2-5, reads GAGVSQSPSNKVTEKGKDVELRCDPISGHTALYWYRQSLGQGLEFLIYFQGNSAPDKSGLPSDRFSAERTGGSVSTLTIQRTQQEDSAVYLCASSSIGQGVRETQYFGPGTRLLVL.

The chain couples TRBV5-6 to TRBJ1-4; the D call from TCRdb, TRBD1, cannot be confirmed without DNA. Germline V gives CDR1 SGHDT, CDR2 YYEEEE. CDR3 length equals 15 residues. This chain's CDR3 is CASSPVPGQGEKLFF. Complete variable domain (other parts from reference TRBV5-6 and TRBJ1-4): DAGVTQSPTHLIKTRGQQVTLRCSPKSGHDTVSWYQQALGQGPQFIFQYYEEEERQRGNFPDRFSGHQFPNYSSELNVNALLLGDSALYLCASSPVPGQGEKLFFGSGTQLSVL.

The chain combines TRBV28 with TRBJ1-5; TCRdb indicates TRBD1, and absent DNA this call remains unverified. CDR1 MDHEN and CDR2 SYDVKM come from the germline V gene. The CDR3 is made up of 13 amino acids. The CDR3 spells CASRLQGDQPQHF.

The rearrangement links TRBV4-3 to TRBJ1-6. CDR3 size: 14 residues. The germline V gene encodes CDR1 LGHNA and CDR2 YSLEER. The CDR3 loop reads CASSQDSQNSPLHF.